This paragraph covers one T cell receptor beta chain sequence. Its specificity is unknown. This sample was included in a study of cytomegalovirus exposure and HLA in healthy donors. Overall study findings and caveats: In an earlier analysis, in roughly 600 donors, most V segments appeared productive either ~87% or ~30% of the time. In vitro confirmation showed three CMV-associated chains to be CMV antigen specific.

The germline gives CDR1 GTSNPN, CDR2 SVGIG (reference sequence). The length of the CDR3 is 13 residues. V gave up 7 bases and J gave up 6 bases, with 19 bases separating them. PCR primers comprised 60 Vbeta and 13 Jbeta primers. Clones were sequenced by immunoSEQ multiplex PCR, and TCRdb holds only the in-frame ones, with some missing. The sample lists 150,000 to 160,000 clones; nearly 80% were seen once. The chain links TRBV30 to TRBJ2-7, with D unresolved. The receptor was isolated from a man aged 25-45 years in good health and CMV-seropositive. The sequenced sample was PBMCs. In DNA form, the CDR3 reads TGTGCCTCCTCAGGCGCAAGAGTTGGCGAGCAGTACTTC. Protein product: CASSGARVGEQYF. Together with reference TRBV30 and TRBJ2-7, the CDR3 gives the full variable domain: SQTIHQWPATLVQPVGSPLSLECTVEGTSNPNLYWYRQAAGRGLQLLFYSVGIGQISSEVPQNLSASRPQDRQFILSSKKLLLSDSGFYLCASSGARVGEQYFGPGTRLTVT.